Following are 13 T cell receptor beta chains from one sample sequenced in a study of T cells after yellow fever vaccination (dated by TCRdb to the late 2010s). Sample treatment or condition, as interpreted from the label and publication: live attenuated yellow fever vaccine strain. Libraries were prepared through 5' RACE. The instrument given in TCRdb is Illumina NovaSeq 6000. Using fastp at Q25 and MiXCR, TCRdb reprocessed the public reads and kept productive beta chains. Records with the same CDR3 protein are collapsed into one entry carrying the most frequent genes and DNA. For this sample the table gives over 250,000 distinct CDR3 sequences, of which over 4.5% were detected only once. Jointly, the top ten make up 3% to 4% of the sample. The specimen comprised CD4+ T cells sorted from PBMCs, sampled on the day of the yellow fever booster vaccination. These TCRs come from a man aged 18 to 35 who received the YFV17D yellow fever vaccine.

At least ten counts were recorded for this clonotype. This chain joins TRBV3-1 and TRBJ2-1, with D unresolved. V lost 4 bases and J 4 bases, leaving 5 bases between the germline ends. The germline V gene has CDR1 LGHDT and CDR2 YNNKEL (reference sequence). The CDR3 is 12 amino acids. In DNA form, the CDR3 reads TGTGCCAGCAGCCTTAGGTACAATGAGCAGTTCTTC. The encoded protein is CASSLRYNEQFF.

This chain connects TRBV7-2 to TRBJ2-2; D is unresolved. The CDR3 spans 16 residues. CDR1 and CDR2 (germline): SGHTA, FQGNSA. Trimming removed 0 bases at V and 0 bases at J, with 8 bases between. CDR3 sequence reads: CASSLALTPNTGELFF. CDR3 in DNA: TGTGCCAGCAGCTTAGCTTTAACCCCGAACACCGGGGAGCTGTTTTTT.

At least ten counts were recorded for this clonotype. J is TRBJ2-3 and V is TRBV5-1; TRBD1 is a possible D gene (7 bases). Germline values: CDR1 SGHRS, CDR2 YFSETQ. The CDR3 is made up of 16 amino acids. Between the trimmed V and J ends, which lost 0 bases and 7 bases, there was a span of 18 bases. CDR3 nucleotide sequence: TGCGCCAGCAGCTTGGAGGGGGCTAGCGTTGTGAATACGCAGTATTTT. Translating it yields CASSLEGASVVNTQYF.

At least ten counts were recorded for this clonotype. The V and J genes are TRBV7-2 and TRBJ2-2; D is possibly TRBD1 or TRBD2 (6 bases each). The ends were cut back, 0 bases at V and 1 base at J, with 9 bases in the middle. CDR1 SGHTA and CDR2 FQGNSA come from the germline V gene. The CDR3 sequence is 16 residues long. The CDR3 DNA is TGTGCCAGCAGCTTAGCCCGGGGGCAGAACACCGGGGAGCTGTTTTTT. Its protein product is CASSLARGQNTGELFF.

This clonotype has more than one count but fewer than ten. The V gene is TRBV6-5, the J gene TRBJ2-1; D unclear. The CDR3 covers 11 residues. V was pared by 10 bases and J by 8 bases, with 12 bases between. Germline lookup yields CDR1 MNHEY and CDR2 SVGAGI. For the CDR3, the DNA is TGTGCCACCTCCCAAGGCCATGAGCAGTTCTTC. Translation gives CATSQGHEQFF.

The chain employs TRBV12-2 and TRBJ2-5; the table's D call, TRBD2, was not checked against the DNA. TRBV12-2 is a recognized pseudogene. The length of the CDR3 is 16 residues. The DNA for the CDR3 is TGTGCAAGTCGCTTACCGACCCGGACTAGCAAAGAGACCCAGTACTTC. The encoded protein is CASRLPTRTSKETQYF.

CDR3 in DNA: TGTGCCAGCAGTTACCCGACAGTTTATGGCTACACCTTC. As protein: CASSYPTVYGYTF. The chain employs TRBV6-2 or TRBV6-3 and TRBJ1-2, with D possibly TRBD1 on 5 matching bases. Per the germline V gene, CDR1 is MNHEY and CDR2 is SVGEGT. The germline V and J ends were trimmed by 2 bases and 5 bases, with 9 bases remaining between them. The CDR3 is 13 residues long.

This clonotype was seen many times. The chain is built from TRBV10-3 and TRBJ1-1, with a tentative D call TRBD1 (6 bases). The CDR3 totals 13 residues. Trimming left V 7 bases short and J 4 bases short, with 13 bases between. Germline CDR1 is ENHRY and CDR2 is SYGVKD. The CDR3 spells CAITFQGSTEAFF. DNA of the CDR3: TGTGCCATCACCTTCCAGGGGAGCACTGAAGCTTTCTTT.

About this clonotype: A much larger clone lies a single base off, so this may be a read error. Without the conserved terminal phenylalanine or tryptophan, this CDR3 likely stems from a read error. The V call is TRBV20-1, the J call TRBJ1-1; weak D call: TRBD1 (6 bases). V dropped 5 bases and J dropped 0 bases, with 10 bases sitting between them. The CDR3 contains 13 residues. In germline, CDR1 is DFQATT, CDR2 SNEGSKA (reference sequence). This chain's CDR3 is CSALRDMNTEAFL. The CDR3 nucleotides are TGCAGTGCTTTGAGGGACATGAACACTGAAGCTTTCTTG.

This clonotype occurred a few times. J is TRBJ1-1 and V is TRBV7-8, with no clear D. Trimming pared 1 base from V and 10 bases from J, leaving 13 bases between. Germline CDR1 and CDR2: SGHVS and FQNEAQ. The CDR3 has 13 residues. CDR3 sequence reads: CASSLVVPNRAFF. The CDR3 DNA is TGTGCCAGCAGCTTAGTCGTCCCGAACCGAGCTTTCTTT.

J is TRBJ2-5 and V is TRBV7-9; the D call may be TRBD1 or TRBD2 (5 bases each). Trimming cost V 6 bases and J 8 bases, with 13 bases left between them. This CDR3 comprises 12 residues. Per the germline V gene, CDR1 is SEHNR and CDR2 is FQNEAQ (reference sequence). CDR3 residues: CASSAGTKTQYF. In DNA, the CDR3 is TGTGCCAGCAGTGCAGGGACCAAAACCCAGTACTTC.

This clonotype showed up many times. The chain joins TRBV7-2 to TRBJ2-5, with D perhaps matching TRBD2 (5 bases). CDR3 size: 13 residues. V dropped 5 bases and J dropped 5 bases, with 12 bases sitting between them. Germline-derived CDR1 and CDR2 are SGHTA and FQGNSA. The CDR3: CASSADYAETQYF. The DNA for the CDR3 is TGTGCCAGCAGCGCAGACTATGCGGAGACCCAGTACTTC.

The genes are TRBV6-5 and TRBJ2-3, with TRBD2 identical over 10 bases. V dropped 2 bases and J dropped 5; count of bases not matched to a gene: 10. CDR1 MNHEY and CDR2 SVGAGI come from the germline V gene. There are 17 residues in the CDR3. The CDR3, as DNA: TGTGCCAGCAGTTACAGAGTGACTAGCGGGCGAGTAGATACGCAGTATTTT. Encoded protein: CASSYRVTSGRVDTQYF.